This TCR beta chain was obtained from a study of blood T cell repertoires in COVID-19. The overall study: Specimens from acute and convalescent COVID-19 originated in the United States, Italy and Spain. The cDNA or gDNA used as material had been derived from T cells, B-cell-depleted T cells, or PBMCs.

Germline V gives CDR1 SGHTA, CDR2 FQGNSA. The CDR3 is made up of 16 amino acids. Source study methods: Amplification from reference gene primers served as the basis for estimated nucleated cell counts. The protocol was immunoSEQ multiplex PCR, while the TCRdb copy is restricted to in-frame clones and leaves out a portion. For V, J and clone size, that table is used; D and trimming come from the DNA. This table holds fewer than 80,000 clones, roughly 92% found once. This receptor was taken from a human donor in a cohort sampled during active COVID-19. Sample: peripheral blood. The chain combines TRBV7-2 with TRBJ2-5; possibly TRBD1 for D (6 bases). With the DNA end fitting TRBJ2-7 better, the J assignment may be wrong. The CDR3 region is CASSLGGTMSWGEQYF. In nucleotides, the CDR3 is TGTGCCAGCAGCTTAGGAGGGACAATGAGTTGGGGCGAGCAGTACTTC.